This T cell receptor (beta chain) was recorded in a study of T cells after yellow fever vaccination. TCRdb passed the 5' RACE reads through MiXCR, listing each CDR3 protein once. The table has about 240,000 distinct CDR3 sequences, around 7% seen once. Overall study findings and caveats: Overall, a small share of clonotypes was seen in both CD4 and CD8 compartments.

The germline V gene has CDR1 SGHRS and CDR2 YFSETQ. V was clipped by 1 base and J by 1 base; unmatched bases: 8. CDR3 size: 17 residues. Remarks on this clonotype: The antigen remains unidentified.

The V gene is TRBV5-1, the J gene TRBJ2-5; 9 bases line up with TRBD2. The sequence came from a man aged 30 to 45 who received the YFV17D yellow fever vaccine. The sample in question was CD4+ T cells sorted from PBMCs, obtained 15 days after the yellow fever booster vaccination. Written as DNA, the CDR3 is TGCGCCAGCAGCTTGCCCCGCGGGAGGGACCTCCAAGAGACCCAGTACTTC. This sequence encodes CASSLPRGRDLQETQYF. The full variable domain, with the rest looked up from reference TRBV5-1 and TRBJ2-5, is KAGVTQTPRYLIKTRGQQVTLSCSPISGHRSVSWYQQTPGQGLQFLFEYFSETQRNKGNFPGRFSGRQFSNSRSEMNVSTLELGDSALYLCASSLPRGRDLQETQYFGPGTRLLVL.